This T cell receptor (beta chain) comes out of a study of blood T cells in healthy people across ages. This clonotype has at least ten counts. The V end lost 8 bases, the J end lost 7 bases, and 12 bases lay between the germline ends. CDR3 length: 13 residues. The V gene's germline CDR1 is MNHEY and CDR2 SVGEGT. Primers used in a second PCR of roughly 6 to 11 cycles were a sample-barcoded 5' primer and a J-beta primer mix. TCRdb ran MiXCR on the 5' RACE reads and lists one entry per CDR3 protein. Altogether about 930,000 distinct CDR3 sequences are present, 25% to 30% being singletons, with the ten largest covering 9.5% to 13%. These data also featured in a second study, about T cells of mothers and their children.

The sequenced sample was blood. The sequence came from a woman between 35 and 50 years old in good health. The V gene is TRBV6-2 or TRBV6-3, the J gene TRBJ1-6; D uncertain. As DNA, the CDR3 is TGTGCCAGCGGTAGAGGGTTCAATTCACCCCTCCACTTT. Protein sequence: CASGRGFNSPLHF.